This T cell receptor (beta chain) was sequenced in a study of long-term antiretroviral therapy in people with HIV. Across the whole study: The 2015 immediate-ART recommendation was preceded by the earliest samples by about a decade. Study observations and caveats: HIV repertoire CDR3 lengths ranged less widely than those of controls. Possibly under older ART regimens, blood was drawn between the mid-2000s and the late 2010s.

On this clone itself: Its specificity is not known.

An immunoSEQ assay, version v3.0, was performed at survey level. Only in-frame clones appear in the TCRdb table, and some are missing; sequencing was by immunoSEQ multiplex PCR. The sample contains some 11,000 clones, approximately 83% of which appear only once. Trimming removed 2 bases at V and 8 bases at J, with 13 bases between. This CDR3 comprises 14 residues. Germline V gene data show CDR1 as PRHDT and CDR2 as FYEKMQ (reference sequence). The TCR was taken from a man in his forties with HIV. V usage is TRBV13 and J usage is TRBJ1-5; D is uncertain. The sequences come from unsorted PBMCs, collected 3.4 years after starting antiretroviral therapy. The CDR3 nucleotides are TGTGCCAGCAGCTTAAGGTTTTCTGGTGAGCCCCAGCATTTT. This codes for CASSLRFSGEPQHF.